The sequence of this T cell receptor beta chain was determined in a study of radiation and T cells in renal cell carcinoma. Germline V CDR1 and CDR2: SGHTA, FQGNSA. This CDR3 has 15 residues. V gave up 8 bases and J gave up 7 bases, with 23 bases separating them. The treatment was: treatment-naive control, cytoreductive nephrectomy. Repertoires were generated with immunoSEQ multiplex PCR, while TCRdb's copy carries only in-frame clones and drops some. In the table there are 25,000 or so clones, under 65% of which are singletons. This clonotype was sampled from a human donor with renal cell carcinoma. The chain carries TRBV7-2 and TRBJ1-2; a weak D match, TRBD1 (5 bases). Here the sequenced sample was tumor tissue, taken from a patient whose treatment was nephrectomy without radiotherapy. CDR3 amino acids: CASGAVGGVLGGYTF. CDR3 bases: TGTGCCAGCGGCGCAGTGGGGGGAGTCCTTGGTGGCTACACCTTC.